The clone carrying this T cell receptor beta chain was counted once. The CDR3 spans 14 residues. CDR1 and CDR2 (germline): MNHEY, SVGAGI. Trimming removed 5 bases at V and 4 bases at J, with 14 bases between. In the original processing: How many nucleated cells were present was estimated from reference gene primer amplification. Measured with immunoSEQ multiplex PCR; TCRdb has only the in-frame clones, and not every one. Clonal size and the V and J genes are those of that table, whereas D and trimming came from the DNA. The data contain 50,000 or so clones, 91% of them singletons. The data are from a study of blood T cell repertoires in COVID-19. Study information: Samples representing acute and convalescent COVID-19 were sourced from the United States, Italy and Spain. From T cells, B-cell-depleted T cells, or PBMCs came the material, which was cDNA or gDNA.

The sequence was obtained from a man in his 70s with active COVID-19. This sequence joins TRBV6-5 and TRBJ1-1; D perhaps matches TRBD1 (6 bases). Source material: peripheral blood. The CDR3 sequence: CASSNRQVLTEAFF. The CDR3 bases are TGTGCCAGCAGTAACAGACAGGTACTCACTGAAGCTTTCTTT.